This T cell receptor beta chain stems from a study of T cells after yellow fever vaccination. The V gene lost 3 bases and the J gene lost 6 bases, with 14 bases spanning the gap. CDR1 MNHNS and CDR2 SASEGT come from the germline V gene. The CDR3 covers 14 residues. TCRdb itself ran the 5' RACE reads through MiXCR, one entry per CDR3 protein. Here the sample spans under 550,000 distinct CDR3 sequences, less than 25% being singletons. The material was PBMCs, obtained about 21 days after the first yellow fever vaccination. The sequence was obtained from a man aged 18 to 30 who received the YFV17D yellow fever vaccine. The V and J genes are TRBV6-1 and TRBJ1-2; D remains unclear. DNA for the CDR3: TGTGCCAGCAGTGATGGGAAGGGAGCGAATGGCTACACCTTC. This codes for CASSDGKGANGYTF.